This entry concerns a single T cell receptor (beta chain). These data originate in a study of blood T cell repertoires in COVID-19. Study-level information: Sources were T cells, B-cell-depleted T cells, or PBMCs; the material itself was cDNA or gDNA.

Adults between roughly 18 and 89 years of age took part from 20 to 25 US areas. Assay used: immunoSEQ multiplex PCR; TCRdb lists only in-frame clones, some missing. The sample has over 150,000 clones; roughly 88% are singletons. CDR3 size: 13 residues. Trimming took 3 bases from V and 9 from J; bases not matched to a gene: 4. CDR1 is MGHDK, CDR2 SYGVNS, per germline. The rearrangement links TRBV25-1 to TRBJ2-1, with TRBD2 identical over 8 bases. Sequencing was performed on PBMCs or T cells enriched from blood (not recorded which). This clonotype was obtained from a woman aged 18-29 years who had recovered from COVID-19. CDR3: CASSEYSGVEQFF. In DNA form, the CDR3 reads TGTGCCAGCAGTGAGTATAGCGGGGTTGAGCAGTTCTTC.